The present entry profiles one T cell receptor (beta chain) with its context. Antigen: not known. Looked up from germline, CDR1 is KGHSH and CDR2 is LQKENI. The CDR3 loop spans 19 amino acids. V lost 0 bases and J lost 0, with 20 bases in between. Primers included in the PCR were 60 Vbeta and 13 Jbeta primers. TCRdb's copy holds only in-frame clones and misses some; the assay was immunoSEQ multiplex PCR. The sample records about 160,000 clones, 70% to 75% being singletons. This entry belongs to a study of cytomegalovirus exposure and HLA in healthy donors. Study observations and caveats: V- and J-gene trimming of TCR beta was linked (in a later analysis) to a missense DCLRE1C variant. Some V segments, including TRBV6-2 and TRBV6-3, were excluded as indistinguishable. Rarity marked most TCR sequences, yet some public TCRs occurred in many donors. In vitro experiments confirmed that three CMV-associated chains were specific for CMV antigens.

Sequencing input: PBMCs. This TCR came from a man aged 18 to 29 in good health and CMV-seropositive. The J gene is TRBJ2-5, the V gene TRBV18; the D gene is possibly TRBD2 (6 bases). The DNA of the CDR3 is TGTGCCAGCTCACCACCCGGGGGTTACGAGGACGGACACCAAGAGACCCAGTACTTC. This codes for CASSPPGGYEDGHQETQYF.